One and the same sample provided the 27 T cell receptor beta chains below, sequenced in a study of T-cell reconstitution after alpha-beta-depleted transplantation in children. Unique molecular identifiers were incorporated during preparation of the TCRbeta library. TCRdb reprocessed the PCR reads with MiXCR, giving one entry per CDR3 protein. The table lists about 240,000 distinct CDR3 sequences, 25% of them singletons. The sequencing here drew on PBMCs, taken before TCRalphabeta/CD19-depleted stem cell transplant. These TCRs come from a girl aged 2 to 9 with Fanconi anemia, due to receive a stem cell transplant.

This chain uses TRBV20-1 with TRBJ2-7; 9 bases are shared with TRBD1. The CDR3 is made up of 16 amino acids. V trimming: 0 bases; J trimming: 3 bases; junction bases outside the gene matches: 9. Germline-derived CDR1 and CDR2 are DFQATT and SNEGSKA (reference sequence). The CDR3 loop reads CSARDTGTGSIYEQYF. CDR3 DNA: TGCAGTGCTAGAGATACCGGGACAGGGTCCATCTACGAGCAGTACTTC.

The chain combines TRBV20-1 with TRBJ2-4, with 9 positions matching TRBD1. This CDR3 comprises 16 residues. CDR1 DFQATT and CDR2 SNEGSKA come from the germline V gene (reference sequence). Trimming cost V 3 bases and J 3 bases; bases outside gene matches: 9. CDR3 amino acids: CSASLPGTGIKNIQYF. For the CDR3, the DNA is TGCAGTGCTAGTCTTCCCGGGACAGGGATCAAAAACATTCAGTACTTC.

The chain is built from TRBV7-2 and TRBJ2-1, with 8 bases fitting TRBD1. Germline values: CDR1 SGHTA, CDR2 FQGNSA. This CDR3 spans 15 amino acids. V trimming: 1 base; J trimming: 8 bases; junction bases outside the gene matches: 7. CDR3 nucleotides: TGTGCCAGCAGCTTAGACCAGGGGGCTATGGATGAGCAGTTCTTC. Encoded protein: CASSLDQGAMDEQFF.

This clonotype was seen at least ten times. The chain has TRBV20-1 and TRBJ1-1; TRBD1 aligns across 8 bases. Unmatched junction bases numbered 13, after V lost 5 bases and J lost 2 bases. This CDR3 has 16 amino acids. Per the germline V gene, CDR1 is DFQATT and CDR2 is SNEGSKA (reference sequence). CDR3 in amino acids: CSADPSQGAGNTEAFF. DNA of the CDR3: TGCAGTGCTGATCCTTCTCAGGGGGCAGGAAACACTGAAGCTTTCTTT.

In this sample, this clonotype turned up a few times. V is TRBV18 and J is TRBJ2-3; no definite D call. The CDR3 totals 18 residues. Germline CDR1 KGHSH, CDR2 LQKENI. V was cut by 6 bases and J by 4 bases, with 26 bases left in between. CDR3 bases: TGTGCCAGCTCGATCCCCCTATATGCAGCGAACGGTGCAGATACGCAGTATTTT. Its protein product is CASSIPLYAANGADTQYF. Drawing the rest from reference TRBV18 and TRBJ2-3, the complete variable domain is NAGVMQNPRHLVRRRGQEARLRCSPMKGHSHVYWYRQLPEEGLKFMVYLQKENIIDESGMPKERFSAEFPKEGPSILRIQQVVRGDSAAYFCASSIPLYAANGADTQYFGPGTRLTVL.

This clonotype was counted ten times or more. The chain recombines TRBV20-1 with TRBJ2-7; D perhaps matches TRBD2 (5 bases). Germline V gene data show CDR1 as DFQATT and CDR2 as SNEGSKA (reference sequence). Trimming removed 0 bases from V and 6 bases from J, with 18 bases in between. This CDR3 comprises 15 residues. For the CDR3, the DNA is TGCAGTGCTAGAGATAAAGTTCGCCCCACTAGCGAGCAGTACTTC. Encoded protein: CSARDKVRPTSEQYF.

This clonotype came up many times. The chain combines TRBV20-1 with TRBJ2-7; D is uncertain. The germline gives CDR1 DFQATT, CDR2 SNEGSKA (reference sequence). CDR3 size: 14 residues. V shed 0 bases and J shed 0 bases, with 9 bases lying between them. CDR3: CSARDWGFSYEQYF. The CDR3 nucleotides are TGCAGTGCTAGAGATTGGGGTTTCTCCTACGAGCAGTACTTC.

V and J are TRBV28 and TRBJ1-2; D is possibly TRBD1 (6 bases). Germline CDR1 reads MDHEN; CDR2 reads SYDVKM. The CDR3 contains 12 residues. The ends were cut back, 0 bases at V and 9 bases at J, with 8 bases in the middle. This CDR3 reads CASSLWGGRYTF. As DNA, the CDR3 is TGTGCCAGCAGTTTATGGGGGGGGCGCTACACCTTC.

The chain has TRBV29-1 and TRBJ2-6; D is unclear. This CDR3 has 14 amino acids. V was pared by 1 base and J by 4 bases, with 8 bases between. The V gene's germline CDR1 is SQVTM and CDR2 ANQGSEA. The CDR3 loop is CSVEVDLGANVLTF. CDR3 sequence (DNA): TGCAGCGTTGAAGTCGATTTGGGGGCCAACGTCCTGACTTTC.

This clonotype was counted at least ten times. The genes are TRBV20-1 and TRBJ2-5; D is undetermined. Germline V gene data show CDR1 as DFQATT and CDR2 as SNEGSKA (reference sequence). The CDR3 sequence is 12 residues long. Trimming took off 6 bases at V and 1 base at J, with 9 bases between the two ends. The CDR3 DNA sequence: TGCAGTGCCGACCAGATCCAAGAGACCCAGTACTTC. This codes for CSADQIQETQYF.

This clonotype was recorded many times. This sequence joins TRBV29-1 and TRBJ2-5; the D gene could be TRBD1 or TRBD2 (5 bases each). V was shortened by 6 bases and J by 1 base, with 15 bases between the two germline ends. This CDR3 contains 14 residues. Germline V gene data show CDR1 as SQVTM and CDR2 as ANQGSEA. The CDR3 protein is CSVGSRDGQETQYF. Here the CDR3 DNA reads TGCAGCGTCGGATCCCGGGACGGCCAAGAGACCCAGTACTTC.

This clonotype was observed a handful of times. The chain links TRBV7-9 to TRBJ2-4; the match to TRBD1 covers 10 bases. The CDR3 length is 16 residues. Germline V gene sequence: CDR1 SEHNR, CDR2 FQNEAQ (reference sequence). V was pared by 5 bases and J by 5 bases, with 9 bases of the junction left unmatched. The CDR3 here is CASSRSRGTGENIQYF. The CDR3 DNA reads as TGTGCCAGCAGCCGCTCACGGGGGACAGGGGAAAACATTCAGTACTTC. The full variable domain, in which reference TRBV7-9 and TRBJ2-4 provide the parts outside the CDR3, is DTGVSQNPRHKITKRGQNVTFRCDPISEHNRLYWYRQTLGQGPEFLTYFQNEAQLEKSRLLSDRFSAERPKGSFSTLEIQRTEQGDSAMYLCASSRSRGTGENIQYFGAGTRLSVL.

The chain uses TRBV20-1 and TRBJ2-1; 7 positions agree with TRBD2. The CDR3 has 14 residues. With 1 base clipped from V and 5 bases from J, the junction kept 5 bases outside the gene matches. Germline values: CDR1 DFQATT, CDR2 SNEGSKA (reference sequence). Written as DNA, the CDR3 is TGCAGTGCTAGAGCGGGAGGCTCTCACAATGAGCAGTTCTTC. Translated: CSARAGGSHNEQFF.

The table lists this clonotype with a few counts. The chain carries TRBV10-3 and TRBJ2-1, with 8 positions matching TRBD2. Germline V gene sequence: CDR1 ENHRY, CDR2 SYGVKD. The trim removed 5 bases at V and 4 bases at J, leaving 7 bases unmatched. The CDR3 totals 15 residues. CDR3 region: CAISQLSSGYNEQFF. CDR3 DNA: TGTGCCATCAGTCAGCTTTCTAGCGGGTACAATGAGCAGTTCTTC.

This clonotype came up many times. The chain is built from TRBV28 and TRBJ2-7; D is possibly TRBD1 (6 bases). The CDR3 sequence is 16 residues long. Germline V gene data show CDR1 as MDHEN and CDR2 as SYDVKM. V lost 1 base and J 0 bases, leaving 13 bases between the germline ends. DNA for the CDR3: TGTGCCAGCAGTTTATCCCTACAGGGTAGCTCCTACGAGCAGTACTTC. Encoded protein: CASSLSLQGSSYEQYF.

The V gene is TRBV29-1, the J gene TRBJ2-7; 8 bases line up with TRBD1. Trimming at V came to 7 bases and at J to 3 bases, leaving 8 bases not matched to a gene. The CDR3 loop spans 13 amino acids. The germline V gene has CDR1 SQVTM and CDR2 ANQGSEA. In nucleotides, the CDR3 is TGCAGCGCTTCGTGGACAGGGTTCTACGAGCAGTACTTC. Protein sequence: CSASWTGFYEQYF.

This clonotype occurred a few times. The genes are TRBV5-1 and TRBJ2-7; a possible D gene is TRBD1 (6 bases). Germline values: CDR1 SGHRS, CDR2 YFSETQ. The CDR3 runs 14 residues. V was cut by 2 bases and J by 2 bases, with 11 bases left in between. The CDR3 DNA reads as TGCGCCAGCAGCTTATACAGGGTTCCCTACGAGCAGTACTTC. This gives the protein CASSLYRVPYEQYF.

The rearrangement uses TRBV24-1 and TRBJ2-3; 7 nucleotides align to TRBD2. Per the germline V gene, CDR1 is KGHDR and CDR2 is SFDVKD. CDR3 length equals 14 residues. V was pared by 9 bases and J by 6 bases, with 11 bases of the junction left unmatched. CDR3 protein: CATVLGGSGDTQYF. Written as DNA, the CDR3 is TGTGCCACCGTCCTTGGCGGGAGCGGGGATACGCAGTATTTT.

J is TRBJ2-7 and V is TRBV20-1, with D tentatively TRBD1 or TRBD2 (7 bases each). The CDR3 consists of 13 residues. The germline V gene has CDR1 DFQATT and CDR2 SNEGSKA (reference sequence). V shed 6 bases and J shed 0 bases, with 12 bases lying between them. DNA for the CDR3: TGCAGTGCGGCAGGGGGGGCCTCCTACGAGCAGTACTTC. Amino acid sequence: CSAAGGASYEQYF.

This clonotype showed up just once. The rearrangement links TRBV28 to TRBJ1-1; the D gene is possibly TRBD1 (6 bases). CDR1 and CDR2 from the germline V gene are MDHEN and SYDVKM. This CDR3 has 17 residues. Between the trimmed V and J ends, which lost 0 bases and 7 bases, there was a span of 21 bases. The CDR3, as DNA: TGTGCCAGCAGTTTATGGACAACAGGGCGCGGCGGGATTGAAGCTTTCTTT. Translating gives CASSLWTTGRGGIEAFF.

This clonotype was recorded many times. The chain combines TRBV29-1 with TRBJ2-3, with 7 bases fitting TRBD1. Germline V lookup: CDR1 SQVTM, CDR2 ANQGSEA. Trimming cost V 7 bases and J 0 bases; bases outside gene matches: 10. The CDR3 is made up of 15 amino acids. CDR3 nucleotide sequence: TGCAGCGGGTACCGGGACAGCTCCAGCACAGATACGCAGTATTTT. This sequence encodes CSGYRDSSSTDTQYF.

This clonotype was seen repeatedly, ten times or more. V gene TRBV18 combines with J gene TRBJ1-6; D is ambiguous. The CDR3 is 14 residues long. Germline CDR1 is KGHSH and CDR2 is LQKENI. The V end lost 2 bases, the J end lost 4 bases, and 6 bases lay between the germline ends. The CDR3 region is CASSPDGYNSPLHF. DNA of the CDR3: TGTGCCAGCTCACCAGACGGATATAATTCACCCCTCCACTTT.

This clonotype has at least ten counts. The chain is built from TRBV4-2 and TRBJ2-6, with D uncertain. The V gene's germline CDR1 is LGHNA and CDR2 YNFKEQ. The CDR3 totals 16 residues. With 0 bases removed from V and 0 bases from J, the gap between germline ends came to 6 bases. CDR3 sequence reads: CASSQESASGANVLTF. The CDR3 DNA is TGTGCCAGCAGCCAAGAGTCGGCCTCTGGGGCCAACGTCCTGACTTTC.

J is TRBJ2-3 and V is TRBV27; no firm D call. Germline-derived CDR1 and CDR2 are MNHEY and SMNVEV (reference sequence). The germline V and J ends were trimmed by 2 bases and 5 bases, with 11 bases remaining between them. This CDR3 contains 14 residues. DNA for the CDR3: TGTGCCAGCAGTTTAATGACGGTCCGAGATACGCAGTATTTT. It encodes CASSLMTVRDTQYF.

This clonotype was observed at least ten times. The V call is TRBV3-1, the J call TRBJ1-4, with D tentatively TRBD1 (6 bases). V was pared by 2 bases and J by 8 bases, with 21 bases between. CDR3 length: 17 residues. Germline CDR1 is LGHDT and CDR2 is YNNKEL (reference sequence). Written as DNA, the CDR3 is TGTGCCAGCAGCCAATTAGGCGGGGACAAAGCAGAAGAAAAACTGTTTTTT. It yields the protein CASSQLGGDKAEEKLFF.

A note on this clonotype: Germline is not matched at one junction end, which may reflect a read error. The CDR3: CATSPLVGQETQYF. CDR3 bases: TGTGCCACCAGTCCCCTAGTAGGCCAAGAGACCCAGTACTTC. The rearrangement uses TRBV6-1 and TRBJ2-5; D is unresolved. From germline, CDR1 is MNHNS and CDR2 SASEGT. This CDR3 region has 14 residues.

The CDR3, as DNA: TGCAGTGCTCTCCTAGGGGGGAGTGAGCAGTTCTTC. It translates to CSALLGGSEQFF. The chain links TRBV20-1 to TRBJ2-1; D might be TRBD1 or TRBD2, each matching 6 bases. With 5 bases removed from V and 9 bases from J, the gap between germline ends came to 14 bases. The CDR3 sequence is 12 residues long. Germline CDR1 is DFQATT and CDR2 is SNEGSKA (reference sequence).